The 10 T cell receptor beta chains below were found in one sample sequenced in a study of shared clonotypes between healthy human individuals. Repertoires were generated with immunoSEQ multiplex PCR, while TCRdb's copy carries only in-frame clones and drops some. The sample shows about 730,000 clones, about two thirds of them seen only once. Sequenced input: memory CD4+ T cells sorted from blood. Subset of the sample: CD45RA-negative fraction. The receptors stem from a woman in her 30s in good health.

The chain uses TRBV7-9 and TRBJ2-2; perhaps TRBD1 as D (5 bases). CDR1 is SEHNR, CDR2 FQNEAQ, per germline (reference sequence). The CDR3 is made up of 15 amino acids. V was trimmed by 1 base and J by 2 bases, leaving 8 bases between them. CDR3 DNA sequence: TGTGCCAGCAGCTTAGAGTGGACAAACACCGGGGAGCTGTTTTTT. Translated, it gives CASSLEWTNTGELFF.

The gene calls are TRBV5-1 and TRBJ2-7; the D gene is possibly TRBD2 (6 bases). The CDR3 contains 14 residues. The ends were cut back, 6 bases at V and 3 bases at J, with 16 bases in the middle. Germline CDR1 is SGHRS and CDR2 is YFSETQ. CDR3 in amino acids: CASTPPGLNYEQYF. The CDR3 nucleotides read TGCGCCAGCACCCCACCGGGACTTAACTACGAGCAGTACTTC.

The V and J genes are TRBV10-3 and TRBJ2-5; no reliable D call. Germline V gene data show CDR1 as ENHRY and CDR2 as SYGVKD. Deletions cut 6 bases from V and 5 bases from J, with 16 bases between. CDR3 length: 14 amino acids. The CDR3 coding sequence is TGTGCCATCAGAGAGGACGGACCGAGGGAGACCCAGTACTTC. As protein: CAIREDGPRETQYF.

The chain recombines TRBV7-2 with TRBJ1-1; D unclear. The V and J ends lost 8 bases and 4 bases respectively, with 17 bases between them. CDR3 length: 14 residues. Germline V lookup: CDR1 SGHTA, CDR2 FQGNSA. The CDR3 sequence is CASSPGFEGTEAFF. CDR3 coding DNA: TGTGCCAGCTCCCCGGGATTCGAGGGCACTGAAGCTTTCTTT. The full variable domain, completed using reference TRBV7-2 and TRBJ1-1, is GAGVSQSPSNKVTEKGKDVELRCDPISGHTALYWYRQSLGQGLEFLIYFQGNSAPDKSGLPSDRFSAERTGGSVSTLTIQRTQQEDSAVYLCASSPGFEGTEAFFGQGTRLTVV.

J is TRBJ1-5 and V is TRBV2; a weak D match, TRBD1 (5 bases). The germline V gene encodes CDR1 SNHLY and CDR2 FYNNEI. Trimming took off 9 bases at V and 5 bases at J, with 14 bases between the two ends. There are 13 residues in the CDR3. The CDR3 loop reads CASGTEGYQPQHF. The CDR3 DNA sequence: TGTGCCAGTGGGACCGAGGGGTATCAGCCCCAGCATTTT.

In its sample, this clone was seen many times. V and J are TRBV7-2 and TRBJ1-1; D call uncertain. The CDR3 contains 13 residues. With 0 bases removed from V and 11 bases from J, the gap between germline ends came to 13 bases. Germline assignment: CDR1 SGHTA and CDR2 FQGNSA. CDR3 sequence reads: CASSLAAGRGAFF. CDR3 nucleotides: TGTGCCAGCAGCTTAGCGGCCGGTAGAGGGGCTTTCTTT.

This clone was seen a few times. The chain joins TRBV5-1 to TRBJ2-3; D is undetermined. This CDR3 comprises 14 residues. CDR1 is SGHRS, CDR2 YFSETQ, per germline. V was pared by 0 bases and J by 5 bases, with 10 bases between. The CDR3 is CASSLEFVGDTQYF. CDR3 DNA: TGCGCCAGCAGCTTGGAGTTCGTGGGAGATACGCAGTATTTT.

The rearrangement links TRBV7-8 to TRBJ2-3; a weak D match, TRBD2 (6 bases). CDR1 and CDR2 (germline): SGHVS, FQNEAQ. Trimming took 2 bases from V and 3 from J, leaving 15 bases between them. There are 16 residues in the CDR3. As DNA, the CDR3 is TGTGCCAGCAGCTTACGCGGGGCGGGTTGGACAGATACGCAGTATTTT. Protein: CASSLRGAGWTDTQYF.

The chain uses TRBV7-9 and TRBJ2-5, with TRBD2 matching 13 bases. Germline loops: CDR1 SEHNR, CDR2 FQNEAQ (reference sequence). Trimming cost V 1 base and J 9 bases; bases outside gene matches: 5. The length of the CDR3 is 15 residues. For the CDR3, the DNA is TGTGCCAGCAGCTTAGAAGGACTAGCGGGAGTGCCCCAGTACTTC. It translates to CASSLEGLAGVPQYF.

This chain uses TRBV18 with TRBJ1-2, with D perhaps matching TRBD1 (5 bases). Trimming stripped 2 bases from V and 2 bases from J, with 15 bases between. The V gene's germline CDR1 is KGHSH and CDR2 LQKENI. CDR3 length: 16 residues. The CDR3 region is CASSPIGAEKNYGYTF. Written as DNA, the CDR3 is TGTGCCAGCTCACCAATCGGGGCAGAAAAGAACTATGGCTACACCTTC.